Listed below are T cell receptor beta chains from one sample, sequenced in a study of blood T cell repertoires in COVID-19. The method was immunoSEQ multiplex PCR; TCRdb's version includes in-frame clones alone and lacks a portion of them. The table has about 310,000 clones, 75% to 90% seen once. The specimen was PBMCs or T cells enriched from blood (not recorded which). These TCRs come from a man between 60 and 75 years old who had recovered from COVID-19. The CDR3 runs from the conserved cysteine through the conserved F or W. The D gene is left open where the match is weak. Only part of the rows carry a size: once, few, many, or a class if the clone is expanded.

>TRBJ1-5|TRBD1|TRBV28|.
CASSQDRGNNQPQHF
TGTGCCAGCAGTCAAGACAGGGGGAACAATCAGCCCCAGCATTTT
>TRBJ2-3|.|TRBV7-9|.
CASSGPSTDTQYF
TGTGCCAGCAGCGGCCCGAGCACAGATACGCAGTATTTT
>TRBJ1-4|TRBD1|TRBV9|.
CASSLGGQGAEKLFF
TGTGCCAGCTCTCTAGGCGGACAGGGGGCCGAAAAACTGTTTTTT
>TRBJ1-6|.|TRBV28|.
CASSPHPAGGGSPLHF
TGTGCCAGCAGTCCCCATCCGGCCGGAGGCGGTTCACCCCTCCACTTT
>TRBJ1-2|.|TRBV29-1|.
CSVEVMTEAPYGYTF
TGCAGCGTTGAAGTTATGACTGAGGCCCCATATGGCTACACCTTC
>TRBJ2-7|TRBD2|TRBV5-6|once
CASSLLAGIDYEQYF
TGTGCCAGCAGCTTGCTAGCGGGGATCGACTACGAGCAGTACTTC
>TRBJ2-5|TRBD2|TRBV9|.
CASSAGTSGQETQYF
TGTGCCAGCAGCGCCGGGACTAGCGGGCAAGAGACCCAGTACTTC
>TRBJ2-1|.|TRBV14|.
CASSYMNEQFF
TGTGCCAGCAGCTATATGAATGAGCAGTTCTTC
>TRBJ2-1|TRBD2|TRBV5-1|.
CASSTGLAGVEQFF
TGCGCCAGCAGCACGGGACTAGCGGGAGTTGAGCAGTTCTTC
>TRBJ2-1|TRBD1|TRBV27|.
CASSPIPQGATYNEQFF
TGTGCCAGCAGCCCCATCCCCCAGGGGGCCACCTACAATGAGCAGTTCTTC
>TRBJ2-1|TRBD2|TRBV7-7|.
CASSTGLAGGGNEQFF
TGTGCTAGCAGCACCGGACTAGCGGGAGGGGGTAATGAGCAGTTCTTC
>TRBJ2-1|.|TRBV5-1|.
CASSLTSGGSSYNEQFF
TGCGCCAGCAGCTTAACCTCAGGAGGCTCTTCCTACAATGAGCAGTTCTTC
>TRBJ2-5|TRBD1|TRBV29-1|once
CSVGGTGNRETQYF
TGCAGCGTTGGGGGGACAGGGAATAGAGAGACCCAGTACTTC
>TRBJ2-7|TRBD1|TRBV7-2|.
CASSFRDRVHEQYF
TGTGCCAGCAGCTTCCGGGACAGGGTCCACGAGCAGTACTTC
>TRBJ1-2|TRBD1|TRBV24-1|.
CATSESGTGGGGYTF
TGTGCCACCAGTGAGTCCGGGACAGGGGGTGGTGGCTACACCTTC
>TRBJ2-3|.|TRBV7-9|once
CASSVGSSDTQYF
TGTGCCAGCAGCGTCGGGAGTTCAGATACGCAGTATTTT
>TRBJ2-1|.|TRBV20-1|.
CSASRQRHNEQFF
TGCAGTGCTAGTCGCCAGCGACACAATGAGCAGTTCTTC
>TRBJ2-5|.|TRBV5-4|.
CASSLFQGQETQYF
TGTGCCAGCAGCTTATTTCAGGGGCAAGAGACCCAGTACTTC
>TRBJ1-5|.|TRBV4-2|.
CASSQDQGRADSNQPQHF
TGTGCCAGCAGCCAAGATCAGGGTCGTGCCGATAGCAATCAGCCCCAGCATTTT
>TRBJ1-1|TRBD1|TRBV5-1|.
CASSLMTGADEAFF
TGCGCCAGCAGCTTAATGACAGGGGCGGATGAAGCTTTCTTT
>TRBJ2-3|.|TRBV19|.
CASILRKRGFTDTQYF
TGTGCCAGTATCTTGAGGAAAAGGGGCTTCACAGATACGCAGTATTTT
>TRBJ2-2|TRBD2|TRBV7-3|.
CASSRTSGLTGELFF
TGTGCCAGCAGCAGGACTAGCGGACTCACCGGGGAGCTGTTTTTT
>TRBJ2-1|TRBD2|TRBV30|.
CAWSARTSGAYNEQFF
TGTGCCTGGAGTGCCAGGACTAGCGGAGCCTACAATGAGCAGTTCTTC
>TRBJ2-1|TRBD2|TRBV7-2|few
CASAGRAGVSYNEQFF
TGTGCCAGCGCTGGGCGAGCGGGAGTCTCCTACAATGAGCAGTTCTTC
>TRBJ2-3|.|TRBV7-2|.
CASSFSGTRGTDTQYF
TGTGCCAGCAGCTTCAGCGGAACCCGAGGGACAGATACGCAGTATTTT
>TRBJ2-1|TRBD2|TRBV11-3|.
CASSLSTSRGEQFF
TGTGCCAGCAGCTTATCGACTAGCCGGGGTGAGCAGTTCTTC
>TRBJ2-7|.|TRBV28|.
CASSSAPAEPYEQYF
TGTGCCAGCAGCTCCGCCCCTGCCGAGCCCTACGAGCAGTACTTC
>TRBJ1-4|TRBD1|TRBV5-1|.
CASSYYRGSEKLFF
TGCGCCAGCAGCTATTACAGGGGAAGTGAAAAACTGTTTTTT
>TRBJ2-7|TRBD1|TRBV10-3|.
CAISGTGGGEQYF
TGTGCCATCAGTGGGACAGGGGGCGGTGAGCAGTACTTC
>TRBJ2-4|TRBD1|TRBV9|.
CASSQGGDRVAKNIQYF
TGTGCCAGCAGCCAAGGGGGGGACAGGGTAGCCAAAAACATTCAGTACTTC
>TRBJ1-4|.|TRBV7-6|.
CASSLVAAPTNEKLFF
TGTGCCAGCAGCTTAGTAGCGGCTCCAACTAATGAAAAACTGTTTTTT
>TRBJ1-1|TRBD1|TRBV7-3|once
CASSFHTEDRGRDTEAFF
TGTGCCAGCAGCTTCCACACTGAAGACAGGGGGAGGGACACTGAAGCTTTCTTT
>TRBJ2-1|.|TRBV19|.
CASSRSGGQFF
TGTGCCAGTAGTAGGTCCGGGGGGCAGTTCTTC
>TRBJ1-4|.|TRBV18|.
CASSPGQQEGKLFF
TGTGCCAGCTCACCCGGACAGCAAGAAGGAAAACTGTTTTTT
>TRBJ1-6|.|TRBV11-2|.
CASSLGGGGAYSPLHF
TGTGCCAGCAGCTTAGGAGGTGGGGGGGCATATTCACCCCTCCACTTT
>TRBJ1-2|.|TRBV19|.
CASINRLSYGYTF
TGTGCCAGTATTAACAGGCTCTCCTATGGCTACACCTTC
>TRBJ2-7|TRBD1|TRBV5-1|.
CASSGTGTATYEQYF
TGCGCCAGCAGCGGAACCGGGACAGCAACCTACGAGCAGTACTTC
>TRBJ2-7|TRBD2|TRBV7-2|.
CASSSIAGKAYEQYF
TGTGCCAGCAGCTCCATAGCGGGAAAGGCCTACGAGCAGTACTTC
>TRBJ2-7|.|TRBV18|.
CASSPWADYEQYF
TGTGCCAGCTCACCGTGGGCCGACTACGAGCAGTACTTC
>TRBJ2-7|TRBD1|TRBV15|.
CATSRDSPDRGPPLYEQYF
TGTGCCACCAGCAGAGATAGTCCGGACAGGGGGCCTCCCCTTTACGAGCAGTACTTC
>TRBJ2-3|.|TRBV6-1|.
CASSARQVIPTDTQYF
TGTGCCAGCAGTGCCCGACAGGTTATTCCCACAGATACGCAGTATTTT
>TRBJ2-1|TRBD1|TRBV11-3|.
CASSLKGQSSYNEQFF
TGTGCCAGCAGCTTAAAGGGACAGAGCTCCTACAATGAGCAGTTCTTC
>TRBJ1-3|.|TRBV5-1|.
CASSLPADGNTIYF
TGCGCCAGCAGCTTGCCAGCGGACGGAAACACCATATATTTT
>TRBJ2-7|.|TRBV28|.
CASRYPQSYEQYF
TGTGCCAGCAGGTACCCTCAGTCGTACGAGCAGTACTTC
>TRBJ1-6|.|TRBV9|.
CASSAGQSSYNSPLHF
TGTGCCAGCAGCGCCGGACAGAGCTCCTATAATTCACCCCTCCACTTT
>TRBJ2-1|TRBD2|TRBV24-1|.
CATSGASAGEDNEQFF
TGTGCCACCAGTGGCGCGTCAGCGGGGGAGGACAATGAGCAGTTCTTC
>TRBJ1-4|.|TRBV10-2|.
CASKGWGSEKLFF
TGCGCCAGCAAGGGGTGGGGTAGTGAAAAACTGTTTTTT
>TRBJ2-7|TRBD1|TRBV28|once
CASRADRGAAYEQYF
TGTGCCAGCAGGGCGGACAGGGGGGCGGCCTACGAGCAGTACTTC
>TRBJ2-7|TRBD2|TRBV2|.
CASSQTSGGYEQYF
TGTGCCAGCAGTCAAACTAGCGGGGGATACGAGCAGTACTTC
>TRBJ2-1|TRBD2|TRBV2|.
CASRDQREGHNEQFF
TGTGCCAGCAGAGACCAGCGGGAGGGCCACAATGAGCAGTTCTTC
>TRBJ1-5|.|TRBV11-2|.
CASSQHGQSSNQPQHF
TGTGCCAGCAGCCAACATGGACAGTCTAGCAATCAGCCCCAGCATTTT
>TRBJ2-1|TRBD2|TRBV5-1|once
CASSGASGRAYNEQFF
TGCGCCAGCAGCGGGGCTAGCGGGAGGGCCTACAATGAGCAGTTCTTC